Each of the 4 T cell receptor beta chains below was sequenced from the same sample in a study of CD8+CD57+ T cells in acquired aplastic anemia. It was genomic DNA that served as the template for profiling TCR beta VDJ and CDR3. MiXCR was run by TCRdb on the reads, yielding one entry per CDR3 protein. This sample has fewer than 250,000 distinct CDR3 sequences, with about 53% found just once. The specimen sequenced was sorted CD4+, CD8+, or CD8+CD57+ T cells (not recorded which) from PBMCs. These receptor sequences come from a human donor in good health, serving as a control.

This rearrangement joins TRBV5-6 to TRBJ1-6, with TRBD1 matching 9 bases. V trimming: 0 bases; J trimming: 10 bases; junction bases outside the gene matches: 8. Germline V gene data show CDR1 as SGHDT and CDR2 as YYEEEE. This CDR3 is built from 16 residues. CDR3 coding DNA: TGTGCCAGCAGCTTGGGGCCCGGGACAGGGAACTCACCCCTCCACTTT. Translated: CASSLGPGTGNSPLHF. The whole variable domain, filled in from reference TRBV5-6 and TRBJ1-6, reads DAGVTQSPTHLIKTRGQQVTLRCSPKSGHDTVSWYQQALGQGPQFIFQYYEEEERQRGNFPDRFSGHQFPNYSSELNVNALLLGDSALYLCASSLGPGTGNSPLHFGNGTRLTVT.

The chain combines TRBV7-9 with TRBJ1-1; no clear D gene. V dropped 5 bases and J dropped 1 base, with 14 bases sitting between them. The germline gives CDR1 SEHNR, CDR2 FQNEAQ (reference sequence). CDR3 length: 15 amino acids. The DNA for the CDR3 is TGTGCCAGCAGCGTTTCCGGGCACGCGAACACTGAAGCTTTCTTT. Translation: CASSVSGHANTEAFF.

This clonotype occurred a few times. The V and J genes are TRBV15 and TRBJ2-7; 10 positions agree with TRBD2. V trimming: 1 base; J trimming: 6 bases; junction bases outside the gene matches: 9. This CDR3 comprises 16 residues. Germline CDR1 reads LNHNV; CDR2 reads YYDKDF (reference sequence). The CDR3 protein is CATSRGTGGTSVEQYF. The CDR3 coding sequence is TGTGCCACCAGCAGAGGAACAGGGGGGACTAGCGTCGAGCAGTACTTC.

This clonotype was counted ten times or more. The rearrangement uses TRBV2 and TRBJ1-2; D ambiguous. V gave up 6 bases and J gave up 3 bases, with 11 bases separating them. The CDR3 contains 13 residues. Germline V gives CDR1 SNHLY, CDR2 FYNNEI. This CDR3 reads CASSGERDYGYTF. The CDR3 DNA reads TGTGCCAGCAGCGGCGAGAGAGACTATGGCTACACCTTC.